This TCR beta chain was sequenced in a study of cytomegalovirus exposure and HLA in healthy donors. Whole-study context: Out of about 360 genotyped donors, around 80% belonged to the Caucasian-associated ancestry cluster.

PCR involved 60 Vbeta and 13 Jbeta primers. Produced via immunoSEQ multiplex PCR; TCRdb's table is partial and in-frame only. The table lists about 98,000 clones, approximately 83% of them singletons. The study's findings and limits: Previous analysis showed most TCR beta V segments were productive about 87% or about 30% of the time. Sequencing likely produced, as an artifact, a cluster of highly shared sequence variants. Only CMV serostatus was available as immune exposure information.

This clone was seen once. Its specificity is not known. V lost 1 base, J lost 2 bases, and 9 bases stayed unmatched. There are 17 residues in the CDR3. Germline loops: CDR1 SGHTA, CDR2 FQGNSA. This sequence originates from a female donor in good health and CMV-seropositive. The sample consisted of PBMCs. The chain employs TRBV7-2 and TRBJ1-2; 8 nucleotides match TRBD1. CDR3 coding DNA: TGTGCCAGCAGCTTAGGCAGGGGGCGCGGGGCCAACTATGGCTACACCTTC. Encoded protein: CASSLGRGRGANYGYTF.